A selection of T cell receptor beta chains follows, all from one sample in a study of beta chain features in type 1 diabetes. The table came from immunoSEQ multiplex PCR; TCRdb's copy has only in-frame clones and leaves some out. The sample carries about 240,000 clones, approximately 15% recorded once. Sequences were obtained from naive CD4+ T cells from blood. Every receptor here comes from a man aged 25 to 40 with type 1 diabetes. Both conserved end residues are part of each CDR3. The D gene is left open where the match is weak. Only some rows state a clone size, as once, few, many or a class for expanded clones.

CDR3nt: TGCGCCAGCAGCCAAGATCCGGGACAGGGGAAGGGCAATCAGCCCCAGCATTTT
CDR3aa: CASSQDPGQGKGNQPQHF
v_gene: TRBV4-1
d_gene: TRBD1
j_gene: TRBJ1-5
abundance: -

CDR3nt: TGCGCCAGCAGCTCGAGAGGGAATGAGCAGTTCTTC
CDR3aa: CASSSRGNEQFF
v_gene: TRBV5-1
d_gene: -
j_gene: TRBJ2-1
abundance: -

CDR3nt: TGTGCCAGCAGCCTACGGGACAGAACTCAAGAGACCCAGTACTTC
CDR3aa: CASSLRDRTQETQYF
v_gene: TRBV5-4
d_gene: TRBD1
j_gene: TRBJ2-5
abundance: -

CDR3nt: TGCGCCAGCAGCCAAGATCGACGGCGGATCCAAGAGACCCAGTACTTC
CDR3aa: CASSQDRRRIQETQYF
v_gene: TRBV4-1
d_gene: -
j_gene: TRBJ2-5
abundance: few

CDR3nt: TGCGCCAGCAGCCAAAAAACAGTGAGGGGGACAAATGAGCAGTTCTTC
CDR3aa: CASSQKTVRGTNEQFF
v_gene: TRBV4-1
d_gene: -
j_gene: TRBJ2-1
abundance: few

CDR3nt: TGTGCCAGCAGGGAGACAGATGATAGCAATCAGCCCCAGCATTTT
CDR3aa: CASRETDDSNQPQHF
v_gene: TRBV7-9
d_gene: -
j_gene: TRBJ1-5
abundance: few

CDR3nt: TGTGCCACCTCCCCTCTCGACACCGAGCAGTACTTC
CDR3aa: CATSPLDTEQYF
v_gene: TRBV6-6
d_gene: -
j_gene: TRBJ2-7
abundance: -

CDR3nt: TGTGCCAGCTCACCAAATTCGCAGGAGACCCAGTACTTC
CDR3aa: CASSPNSQETQYF
v_gene: TRBV18
d_gene: -
j_gene: TRBJ2-5
abundance: few

CDR3nt: TGTGCCAGCAGCTTCGACAGGGCGAACACTGAAGCTTTCTTT
CDR3aa: CASSFDRANTEAFF
v_gene: TRBV7-9
d_gene: TRBD1
j_gene: TRBJ1-1
abundance: few

CDR3nt: TGTGCCAGCAGCAGAAGTGGGGTCGGGATAGCGGGGTACAATGAGCAGTTCTTC
CDR3aa: CASSRSGVGIAGYNEQFF
v_gene: TRBV11-2
d_gene: TRBD2
j_gene: TRBJ2-1
abundance: -

CDR3nt: TGTGCCTGGAGAGGGACAGCTATGGCTGAAGCTTTCTTT
CDR3aa: CAWRGTAMAEAFF
v_gene: TRBV30
d_gene: TRBD1
j_gene: TRBJ1-1
abundance: few

CDR3nt: TGTGCCAGCAGTGACATAGCGGGATTGAGCACCGGGGAGCTGTTTTTT
CDR3aa: CASSDIAGLSTGELFF
v_gene: TRBV25-1
d_gene: TRBD2
j_gene: TRBJ2-2
abundance: -

CDR3nt: TGTGCCAGCAGCGTAGGGGGCGGGAGAGGTACCGGGGAGCTGTTTTTT
CDR3aa: CASSVGGGRGTGELFF
v_gene: TRBV9
d_gene: TRBD2
j_gene: TRBJ2-2
abundance: few

CDR3nt: TGTGCCAGCAGTACAGGGGTGGGGACCGGGGAGCTGTTTTTT
CDR3aa: CASSTGVGTGELFF
v_gene: TRBV6-6
d_gene: TRBD1
j_gene: TRBJ2-2
abundance: -

CDR3nt: TGTGCCACCAGGGGGGGGACTAGTCTGATTCAGTACTTC
CDR3aa: CATRGGTSLIQYF
v_gene: TRBV15
d_gene: TRBD2
j_gene: TRBJ2-4
abundance: few

CDR3nt: TGTGCCAGCAGTGATTGGAGGGCTGGGGCCAACGTCCTGACTTTC
CDR3aa: CASSDWRAGANVLTF
v_gene: TRBV6-4
d_gene: -
j_gene: TRBJ2-6
abundance: -

CDR3nt: TGTGCCAGCAGTTACGCGGCGGGGGGTCCCACAGATACGCAGTATTTT
CDR3aa: CASSYAAGGPTDTQYF
v_gene: TRBV6-6
d_gene: TRBD2
j_gene: TRBJ2-3
abundance: -

CDR3nt: TGCGCCAGCAGCCCAGGGTCCACCTGGGAGACCCAGTACTTC
CDR3aa: CASSPGSTWETQYF
v_gene: TRBV5-1
d_gene: -
j_gene: TRBJ2-5
abundance: few

CDR3nt: TGTGCCAGCAGCGAGGGGTGGACAGGCAATGAGCAGTTCTTC
CDR3aa: CASSEGWTGNEQFF
v_gene: TRBV9
d_gene: TRBD1
j_gene: TRBJ2-1
abundance: few

CDR3nt: TGTGCCAGCAGCGTGGGCGGGGAGAGCACAGATACGCAGTATTTT
CDR3aa: CASSVGGESTDTQYF
v_gene: TRBV9
d_gene: -
j_gene: TRBJ2-3
abundance: few

CDR3nt: TGTGCCAGCAGCACCGGGGACAGCTACGAGCAGTACTTC
CDR3aa: CASSTGDSYEQYF
v_gene: TRBV7-9
d_gene: TRBD1
j_gene: TRBJ2-7
abundance: -

CDR3nt: TGTGCAAGCGGGCAGGGACAACCTCTACGTGGCTACACCTTC
CDR3aa: CASGQGQPLRGYTF
v_gene: TRBV6-5
d_gene: -
j_gene: TRBJ1-2
abundance: few